This T cell receptor (beta chain) was found in a study of blood T cell repertoires in COVID-19. About the research overall: COVID-19 samples, acute and convalescent, were from the United States, Italy and Spain. PBMCs, B-cell-depleted T cells, or T cells provided the cDNA or gDNA that made up the material.

Original processing notes: The authors estimated nucleated cell counts from reference gene primer amplification. Repertoires were generated with immunoSEQ multiplex PCR, while TCRdb's copy carries only in-frame clones and drops some. V and J calls and clone size are given by that table; D and trimming were obtained from the DNA. The table lists 95,000 to 150,000 clones, around 81% of them singletons. Germline-derived CDR1 and CDR2 are SNHLY and FYNNEI. The junction had 13 bases not matched to a gene; V was cut back by 7 bases and J by 7 bases. This CDR3 comprises 15 residues. This clonotype was obtained from a man aged 55-75 years with acute or convalescent COVID-19. The V gene is TRBV2, the J gene TRBJ2-1, with 7 bases lining up with TRBD2. The sequencing sample was made of peripheral blood. CDR3 sequence: CASTSFAGVTNEQFF. CDR3 nucleotides: TGTGCCAGCACCTCCTTCGCGGGAGTGACTAATGAGCAGTTCTTC.